These T cell receptor beta chains were read from a single sample in a study of T cell repertoires in cytomegalovirus infection. TCRdb used MiXCR to reprocess the reads, holding one entry per CDR3 protein. The table has roughly 920,000 distinct CDR3 sequences, roughly 30% seen once; the top ten hold around 15%. Antigens of these TCRs are unknown. Sample: cultured CD8+ T cells from PBMCs, taken from culture after CMV antigen stimulation. The receptor source for this set is a human donor in good health (CMV status not recorded). Some clones in this sample may be carry-over from other donors' samples. Each CDR3 is given with its conserved first and last residue. D genes are given only for firm matches. Clone size is stated in some rows and not others, as once, few, many or a class when expanded.

J: TRBJ2-5; size: few; V: TRBV28; D: .; DNA: TGTGCCAGCAGTTTACTAAACAGCTGGTACCAAGAGACCCAGTACTTC; CDR3: CASSLLNSWYQETQYF
J: TRBJ1-1; size: .; V: TRBV12-3/TRBV12-4; D: .; DNA: TGTGCCAGCAGTCTACAGGGTAGTGTGGTGAACACTGAAGCTTTCTTT; CDR3: CASSLQGSVVNTEAFF
J: TRBJ1-5; size: few; V: TRBV6-5; D: .; DNA: TGTGCCAGCAGTATTGCGGGCAGCAATCAGCCCCAGCATTTT; CDR3: CASSIAGSNQPQHF
J: TRBJ2-7; size: few; V: TRBV6-6; D: .; DNA: TGTGCCAGCAGCCGCCTAGGGGCACCTTTGACCTACGAGCAGTACTTC; CDR3: CASSRLGAPLTYEQYF
J: TRBJ2-3; size: few; V: TRBV4-1; D: .; DNA: TGCGCCAGCAGCCAAAGACCCTGGGCCGATACGCAGTATTTT; CDR3: CASSQRPWADTQYF
J: TRBJ2-2; size: few; V: TRBV7-2; D: .; DNA: TGTGCCAGCAGCTCTGCCCCTGGGAGGGGGGAGCTGTTTTTT; CDR3: CASSSAPGRGELFF
J: TRBJ2-2; size: .; V: TRBV12-3/TRBV12-4; D: TRBD2; DNA: TGTGCCAGCACCTCCACTAGCGGGGGGGCCACGGGCACCGGGGAGCTGTTTTTT; CDR3: CASTSTSGGATGTGELFF
J: TRBJ1-2; size: .; V: TRBV6-2/TRBV6-3; D: .; DNA: TGTGCCAGCAGTTACGCCAGACAGGCCCCAGATGGCTACACCTTC; CDR3: CASSYARQAPDGYTF
J: TRBJ1-1; size: .; V: TRBV10-1; D: .; DNA: TGCGCCAGCAGTCCCGCGGCCGCGGACAAAGACACTGAAGCTTTCTTT; CDR3: CASSPAAADKDTEAFF
J: TRBJ1-6; size: .; V: TRBV7-6; D: TRBD1; DNA: TGTGCCAGCAGCCCTCCCAGGACAGGGGATTCACCCCTCCACTTT; CDR3: CASSPPRTGDSPLHF
J: TRBJ2-1; size: .; V: TRBV6-6; D: .; DNA: TGTGCCAGCACCCGGGTCTTCAATGAGCAGTTCTTC; CDR3: CASTRVFNEQFF
J: TRBJ2-1; size: many; V: TRBV6-2/TRBV6-3; D: .; DNA: TGTGCCAGCACCCAGGGAGGCTACAATGAGCAGTTCTTC; CDR3: CASTQGGYNEQFF
J: TRBJ2-1; size: .; V: TRBV27; D: .; DNA: TGTGCCAGCAGTTTACCCCACCCGGGGGATGCTTACAATGAGCAGTTCTTC; CDR3: CASSLPHPGDAYNEQFF
J: TRBJ2-2; size: few; V: TRBV7-2; D: .; DNA: TGTGCCAGCAGCCAAGTCGGGGAGCTGTTTTTT; CDR3: CASSQVGELFF
J: TRBJ1-5; size: few; V: TRBV2; D: TRBD1; DNA: TGTGCCAGCAGTGTTCGTGACAGGGGGCGAGGGATTCAGCCCCAGCATTTT; CDR3: CASSVRDRGRGIQPQHF
J: TRBJ1-4; size: .; V: TRBV20-1; D: .; DNA: TGCAGTGCTAGAGATCGACAGTTTACTAATGAAAAACTGTTTTTT; CDR3: CSARDRQFTNEKLFF
J: TRBJ2-3; size: .; V: TRBV10-3; D: TRBD2; DNA: TGTGCCATCAGACTCCGGACCGGGGGGGAGACAGATACGCAGTATTTT; CDR3: CAIRLRTGGETDTQYF
J: TRBJ2-3; size: few; V: TRBV4-3; D: TRBD2; DNA: TGCGCCAGCAGCCAAGATTCAGCGGGGGGGCGGTGGGATACGCAGTATTTT; CDR3: CASSQDSAGGRWDTQYF
J: TRBJ2-1; size: .; V: TRBV9; D: TRBD1; DNA: TGTGCCAGCAGCGGCCCAAGGACAGGGAACAATGAGCAGTTCTTC; CDR3: CASSGPRTGNNEQFF
J: TRBJ2-1; size: many; V: TRBV19; D: .; DNA: TGTGCCAGCAGCCCCGGGAGCTCCTACAATGAGCAGTTCTTC; CDR3: CASSPGSSYNEQFF
J: TRBJ2-2; size: .; V: TRBV10-3; D: TRBD1; DNA: TGTGCCATCAGTGACAGGGGGCCGGGACAGGGGTCAAACACCGGGGAGCTGTTTTTT; CDR3: CAISDRGPGQGSNTGELFF
J: TRBJ1-1; size: many; V: TRBV7-6; D: TRBD1; DNA: TGTGCCAGCAGCGCCCGACAGGGAATGAACACTGAAGCTTTCTTT; CDR3: CASSARQGMNTEAFF
J: TRBJ1-4; size: .; V: TRBV2; D: TRBD1; DNA: TGTGCCAGCAGAGGTATAGGGACAGGAACAACTAATGAAAAACTGTTTTTT; CDR3: CASRGIGTGTTNEKLFF
J: TRBJ2-3; size: few; V: TRBV27; D: .; DNA: TGTGCCAGCAGTTTAAGGGGGAGTACGCAGTATTTT; CDR3: CASSLRGSTQYF
J: TRBJ1-4; size: .; V: TRBV7-1; D: .; DNA: TGTGCCAGCAGTGGGGGGAGAAGTGAAAAACTGTTTTTT; CDR3: CASSGGRSEKLFF
J: TRBJ2-2; size: .; V: TRBV7-9; D: .; DNA: TGTGCCAGCAGCTTAGGTGGGGCCCCGAACACCGGGGAGCTGTTTTTT; CDR3: CASSLGGAPNTGELFF
J: TRBJ2-1; size: few; V: TRBV27; D: TRBD1; DNA: TGTGCCAGCAGTTTATCCCTACCCGACAGGGGGCTCTCTAATGAGCAGTTCTTC; CDR3: CASSLSLPDRGLSNEQFF
J: TRBJ1-2; size: .; V: TRBV2; D: .; DNA: TGTGCCAGCAGTGAAGGCGGCTACTATGGCTACACCTTC; CDR3: CASSEGGYYGYTF
J: TRBJ2-3; size: few; V: TRBV6-1; D: .; DNA: TGTGCCAGCACCCTCGGACAGTATAGCACAGATACGCAGTATTTT; CDR3: CASTLGQYSTDTQYF
J: TRBJ1-6; size: .; V: TRBV4-3; D: .; DNA: TGCGCCAGCAGCCAAGATATCCGGGTTAATTCACCCCTCCACTTT; CDR3: CASSQDIRVNSPLHF
J: TRBJ1-5; size: .; V: TRBV7-9; D: TRBD1; DNA: TGTGCCAGCAGCTTTGATGGACAGGGGATGAATCAGCCCCAGCATTTT; CDR3: CASSFDGQGMNQPQHF
J: TRBJ1-2; size: many; V: TRBV19; D: .; DNA: TGTGCCAGTAGTATAGGCCCTCCACGACCGGGGACCTATGGCTACACCTTC; CDR3: CASSIGPPRPGTYGYTF
J: TRBJ2-2; size: .; V: TRBV29-1; D: .; DNA: TGCAGCGGTACAGGGCGCACCGGGGAGCTGTTTTTT; CDR3: CSGTGRTGELFF
J: TRBJ2-5; size: few; V: TRBV10-3; D: .; DNA: TGTGCCATCAGTGAGGTGTCCCCCTTGGCGACCCAGTACTTC; CDR3: CAISEVSPLATQYF
J: TRBJ1-1; size: few; V: TRBV6-5; D: TRBD1; DNA: TGTGCCAGCTTCGTGACAGGGGTGAACACTGAAGCTTTCTTT; CDR3: CASFVTGVNTEAFF
J: TRBJ1-2; size: .; V: TRBV4-1; D: .; DNA: TGCGCCAGCAGCCACCGCGACGGAGATGGCTACACCTTC; CDR3: CASSHRDGDGYTF
J: TRBJ1-4; size: many; V: TRBV7-6; D: .; DNA: TGTGCCAGCAGCCCCGGAGCAACTAATGAAAAACTGTTTTTT; CDR3: CASSPGATNEKLFF
J: TRBJ2-5; size: few; V: TRBV7-9; D: TRBD2; DNA: TGTGCCAGCAGCTTACTCTATCCGACTAGCGGGGGCCTGTACCAAGAGACCCAGTACTTC; CDR3: CASSLLYPTSGGLYQETQYF
J: TRBJ2-3; size: .; V: TRBV4-3; D: TRBD2; DNA: TGCGCCAGCAGCCTCAGAGCGGGGAGTGTCACAGATACGCAGTATTTT; CDR3: CASSLRAGSVTDTQYF
J: TRBJ1-1; size: many; V: TRBV6-2/TRBV6-3; D: .; DNA: TGTGCCAGCAGTTACGGGGCTGAAGCTTTCTTT; CDR3: CASSYGAEAFF
J: TRBJ1-1; size: few; V: TRBV25-1; D: .; DNA: TGTGCCAGCAGTGACCCGGGGCAGCGTGAAGCTTTCTTT; CDR3: CASSDPGQREAFF
J: TRBJ1-1; size: .; V: TRBV20-1; D: .; DNA: TGCAGTGCTAGAGAGTTTCGCCAGGGGATGAACACTGAAGCTTTCTTT; CDR3: CSAREFRQGMNTEAFF
J: TRBJ1-2; size: .; V: TRBV4-3; D: TRBD1; DNA: TGCGCCAGCAGCTTTACAGGGGCCCTCGCTAATGGCTACACCTTC; CDR3: CASSFTGALANGYTF
J: TRBJ2-5; size: .; V: TRBV7-9; D: TRBD1; DNA: TGTGCCAGCAGCTTCCGGGACAGGAGAGAAACGTACCAAGAGACCCAGTACTTC; CDR3: CASSFRDRRETYQETQYF
J: TRBJ1-1; size: .; V: TRBV6-5; D: TRBD1; DNA: TGTGCCAGCAGTTACGGTGTGACAGGGGGGACTGAAGCTTTCTTT; CDR3: CASSYGVTGGTEAFF
J: TRBJ2-7; size: many; V: TRBV7-8; D: TRBD2; DNA: TGTGCCAGCAGCTTGGGACTAGCGGGGCGCGAGCAGTACTTC; CDR3: CASSLGLAGREQYF
J: TRBJ2-1; size: few; V: TRBV4-2; D: .; DNA: TGTGCCAGCAGCCAGAGAGGGGTCGATGAGCAGTTCTTC; CDR3: CASSQRGVDEQFF
J: TRBJ2-7; size: many; V: TRBV7-8; D: TRBD1; DNA: TGTGCCAGCAGCTTAGTCTGGGACAGGAGATACGAGCAGTACTTC; CDR3: CASSLVWDRRYEQYF
J: TRBJ2-3; size: few; V: TRBV11-3; D: TRBD1; DNA: TGTGCCAGCAGCCTTCGGACAGGACGAGTCACAGATACGCAGTATTTT; CDR3: CASSLRTGRVTDTQYF
J: TRBJ2-2; size: few; V: TRBV5-4; D: TRBD1; DNA: TGTGCCAGCAGCGGTCCTCCGGGACAGGGGGTAGGGGAGCTGTTTTTT; CDR3: CASSGPPGQGVGELFF